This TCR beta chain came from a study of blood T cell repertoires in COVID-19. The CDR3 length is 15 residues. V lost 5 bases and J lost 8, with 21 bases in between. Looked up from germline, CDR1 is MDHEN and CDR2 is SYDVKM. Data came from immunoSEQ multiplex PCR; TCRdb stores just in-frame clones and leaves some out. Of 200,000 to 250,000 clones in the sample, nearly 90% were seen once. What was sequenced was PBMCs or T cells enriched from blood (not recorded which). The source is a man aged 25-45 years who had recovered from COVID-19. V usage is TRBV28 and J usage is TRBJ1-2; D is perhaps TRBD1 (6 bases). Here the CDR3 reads CASSPLPGATVGYTF. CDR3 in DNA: TGTGCCAGCAGTCCCCTGCCAGGGGCGACGGTGGGCTACACCTTC.